This T cell receptor beta chain emerged from a study of CD8+CD57+ T cells in acquired aplastic anemia. Across the study: 3 to 4 ug was the average amount of DNA from sorted CD4+ and CD8+ cells. Overall study findings and caveats: Patients shared approximately 30 CD8+ CDR3 sequences with controls.

CDR1 and CDR2 (germline): SEHNR, FQNEAQ (reference sequence). This CDR3 is built from 17 residues. Trimming removed 5 bases at V and 2 bases at J, with 18 bases between. This clonotype was observed many times. What it recognizes is unknown. Patients included in sequencing had previously demonstrated CD8+CD57+ cell expansion by flow cytometry. Blood came from patients not yet given any therapy. Genomic DNA constituted the template upon which TCR beta VDJ and CDR3 profiling was performed. One entry per CDR3 protein results from TCRdb running MiXCR on the reads. The sample holds around 200,000 distinct CDR3 sequences; around 48% are singletons and the top ten take roughly 2%.

This chain joins TRBV7-9 and TRBJ2-2; D ambiguous. This TCR came from a human donor with aplastic anemia. The sequenced sample consisted of sorted CD4+, CD8+, or CD8+CD57+ T cells (not recorded which) from PBMCs. The CDR3 nucleotides are TGTGCCAGCAGCCCAAAAAGACGACTGGAAAACACCGGGGAGCTGTTTTTT. It specifies CASSPKRRLENTGELFF.